Following are 17 T cell receptor beta chains from one sample sequenced in a study of blood T cell repertoires in COVID-19. Profiled with immunoSEQ multiplex PCR; TCRdb holds only in-frame clones, not every one. This table holds roughly 300,000 clones, 87% found once. Input material: peripheral blood. The receptor source for this set is a woman in her fifties or sixties who had recovered from COVID-19.

The chain is built from TRBV24-1 and TRBJ2-1, with D possibly being TRBD1 (6 bases). This CDR3 spans 19 amino acids. The V gene's germline CDR1 is KGHDR and CDR2 SFDVKD. Trimming left V 5 bases short and J 0 bases short, with 22 bases between. In DNA, the CDR3 is TGTGCCACCAGTGGAATTGTGGACAGTAGAACTCTCTCCTACAATGAGCAGTTCTTC. This gives the protein CATSGIVDSRTLSYNEQFF.

The chain has TRBV7-9 and TRBJ1-5, with 11 bases that match TRBD1. The germline CDR1 and CDR2 sequences are SEHNR and FQNEAQ (reference sequence). CDR3 length equals 18 residues. V lost 1 base and J lost 1; bases outside the gene matches: 6. The CDR3 DNA reads TGTGCCAGCAGCTTAGTTTGGGACAGGGGGTCCAGCAATCAGCCCCAGCATTTT. As protein: CASSLVWDRGSSNQPQHF.

This clone has a single count. V is TRBV7-2 and J is TRBJ2-2; 8 positions agree with TRBD2. The CDR3 runs 16 residues. With V trimmed by 3 bases and J by 4 bases, 7 bases remained unmatched. Germline V gene data show CDR1 as SGHTA and CDR2 as FQGNSA. Here the CDR3 reads CASSFPAGAPTGELFF. The CDR3 DNA follows: TGTGCCAGCAGCTTCCCAGCGGGGGCGCCCACCGGGGAGCTGTTTTTT.

As DNA, the CDR3 is TGCGCCAGCAGCCGCGGACTAGCGGGAGGTTCCTACGAGCAGTACTTC. This translates into CASSRGLAGGSYEQYF. The chain joins TRBV4-1 to TRBJ2-7; 14 bases map to TRBD2. The CDR3 has 16 residues. Looked up from germline, CDR1 is MGHRA and CDR2 is YSYEKL. Trimming took 4 bases from V and 1 from J; bases not matched to a gene: 3.

V gene TRBV6-6 combines with J gene TRBJ2-1; 8 nucleotides match TRBD1. The CDR3 loop spans 15 amino acids. V was clipped by 5 bases and J by 10 bases; unmatched bases: 13. Per the germline V gene, CDR1 is MNHNY and CDR2 is SVGAGI (reference sequence). CDR3 sequence: CASSPWTGPRLEQFF. The DNA of the CDR3 is TGTGCCAGCAGTCCCTGGACAGGGCCTAGACTCGAGCAGTTCTTC.

The rearrangement joins TRBV6-2 or TRBV6-3 to TRBJ2-7; D might be TRBD1 (5 bases). Deletions cut 6 bases from V and 2 bases from J, with 20 bases between. The CDR3 is 16 residues long. CDR1 is MNHEY and CDR2 is SVGEGT in the germline V gene. The CDR3 sequence: CASSLLGQMGPYEQYF. In DNA form, the CDR3 reads TGTGCCAGCAGCCTCCTAGGGCAGATGGGGCCCTACGAGCAGTACTTC.

The genes are TRBV10-3 and TRBJ2-1; TRBD2 might be the D (6 bases). Germline V lookup: CDR1 ENHRY, CDR2 SYGVKD. The CDR3 covers 15 residues. Trimming took 4 bases from V and 6 from J, leaving 16 bases between them. This chain's CDR3 is CAISAIAEGSNEQFF. DNA of the CDR3: TGTGCCATCAGTGCGATCGCGGAGGGGTCCAATGAGCAGTTCTTC.

This chain uses TRBV12-3 or TRBV12-4 with TRBJ1-5; possibly TRBD1 for D (5 bases). V gave up 7 bases and J gave up 9 bases, with 16 bases separating them. The CDR3 has 13 residues. The CDR3 coding sequence is TGTGCCAGCACCTGGGGTAAAAGGGGGCCCCAGCATTTT. It is translated as CASTWGKRGPQHF.

The CDR3 bases are TGTGCCAGCAGTTACAACTCTGGAAACACCATATATTTT. It translates to CASSYNSGNTIYF. The rearrangement joins TRBV9 to TRBJ1-3, with D hard to call. Trimming shortened V by 5 bases and J by 0 bases, and 6 bases separated the two germline ends. Germline assignment: CDR1 SGDLS and CDR2 YYNGEE. This CDR3 region has 13 residues.

This chain uses TRBV7-4 with TRBJ2-7, with 9 bases that match TRBD2. This CDR3 spans 16 amino acids. Trimming cost V 5 bases and J 0 bases; bases outside gene matches: 8. The V gene's germline CDR1 is SGHVT and CDR2 SQSDAQ. The CDR3 sequence is CASSLYPSGVSYEQYF. DNA of the CDR3: TGTGCCAGCAGCCTCTATCCTAGCGGGGTCTCCTACGAGCAGTACTTC. The full variable domain, in which reference TRBV7-4 and TRBJ2-7 provide the parts outside the CDR3, is GAGVSQSPRYKVAKRGRDVALRCDSISGHVTLYWYRQTLGQGSEVLTYSQSDAQRDKSGRPSGRFSAERPERSVSTLKIQRTEQGDSAVYLCASSLYPSGVSYEQYFGPGTRLTVT.

The chain couples TRBV11-2 to TRBJ2-7; D gene unclear. This CDR3 comprises 15 residues. V was trimmed by 2 bases and J by 0 bases, leaving 11 bases between them. The germline V gene encodes CDR1 SGHAT and CDR2 FQNNGV. CDR3 residues: CASSLNARSSYEQYF. The CDR3 DNA is TGTGCCAGCAGCTTAAACGCTAGGTCCTCCTACGAGCAGTACTTC. Full variable domain (outside the CDR3, taken from reference TRBV11-2 and TRBJ2-7): EAGVAQSPRYKIIEKRQSVAFWCNPISGHATLYWYQQILGQGPKLLIQFQNNGVVDDSQLPKDRFSAERLKGVDSTLKIQPAKLEDSAVYLCASSLNARSSYEQYFGPGTRLTVT.

Ten or more counts support this clone. CDR3 sequence (DNA): TGCGCCAGCAGTAAAGAGCGGGGGATTGGTGTGGCATTTGATGAGCAGTTCTTC. This encodes CASSKERGIGVAFDEQFF. This rearrangement joins TRBV5-1 to TRBJ2-1; 8 bases are shared with TRBD2. Germline CDR1 is SGHRS and CDR2 is YFSETQ. The CDR3 is 18 residues long. V lost 5 bases to trimming and J lost 8 bases; unmatched junction nucleotides: 21.

The chain is built from TRBV24-1 and TRBJ2-1; perhaps TRBD2 as D (5 bases). This CDR3 is 13 amino acids long. Germline V gene data show CDR1 as KGHDR and CDR2 as SFDVKD. The V gene lost 7 bases and the J gene lost 7 bases, with 13 bases spanning the gap. The CDR3 DNA reads TGTGCCACCAGGGGGAGAGGTAAGAATGAGCAGTTCTTC. Residues: CATRGRGKNEQFF.

The V and J genes are TRBV6-2 or TRBV6-3 and TRBJ1-5, with D tentatively TRBD1 (5 bases). This CDR3 region has 15 residues. Trimming pared 2 bases from V and 1 base from J, leaving 9 bases between. Per germline, CDR1 MNHEY and CDR2 SVGEGT. The CDR3 is CASSYAGLSNQPQHF. The CDR3 DNA is TGTGCCAGCAGTTACGCGGGGCTAAGCAATCAGCCCCAGCATTTT.

The rearrangement uses TRBV6-2 or TRBV6-3 and TRBJ1-2; 7 nucleotides align to TRBD1. Germline CDR1 and CDR2: MNHEY and SVGEGT. V lost 5 bases and J lost 4; bases outside the gene matches: 4. This CDR3 spans 13 amino acids. The CDR3 DNA reads as TGTGCCAGCAGTCCGGACAGGCTCTATGGCTACACCTTC. This sequence encodes CASSPDRLYGYTF.

The chain carries TRBV5-5 and TRBJ2-1, with D unclear. The CDR3 covers 13 residues. The germline V and J ends were trimmed by 1 base and 6 bases, with 8 bases remaining between them. Germline values: CDR1 SGHKS, CDR2 YYEKEE (reference sequence). The CDR3 DNA follows: TGTGCCAGCAGCTTGCCGAGTTCCAATGAGCAGTTCTTC. Translation: CASSLPSSNEQFF.

The chain has TRBV25-1 and TRBJ2-7, with D perhaps TRBD1 (5 bases). Trimming took 4 bases from V and 3 from J, leaving 13 bases between them. The CDR3 sequence is 14 residues long. Germline V gene data show CDR1 as MGHDK and CDR2 as SYGVNS. The CDR3 sequence is CASSGRAVGYEQYF. In nucleotides, the CDR3 is TGTGCCAGCAGTGGCAGGGCAGTAGGCTACGAGCAGTACTTC.